This T cell receptor (beta chain) derives from a study of regulatory T cells in long-lasting Graves disease. Whole-study results and caveats: Persistent Graves' cases showed lower TCR diversity than newly diagnosed cases.

Through Arm-PCR of CDR3 regions and iRepertoire HTBI primers, TCR beta libraries were built. TCRdb re-called the multiplex PCR reads through MiXCR, storing one row per CDR3 protein. The sample holds 350,000 to 500,000 distinct CDR3 sequences, around a fifth seen once. This CDR3 region has 14 residues. Germline CDR1 reads MNHEY; CDR2 reads SVGAGI. J lost 5 bases, V lost 0 bases, and 4 bases had no gene match. This clonotype was picked up many times. Its antigen remains unknown. Specified time point: persistent/refractory GD, antithyroid drugs over 5 years with positive TRAb. After RNA was extracted from PBMCs, the TCR library was made from it.

This sequence was found in a female donor with Graves disease. The specimen was peripheral blood mononuclear cells (PBMCs), collected when the disease was refractory, from a patient treated with antithyroid drugs. J is TRBJ2-7 and V is TRBV6-5; 7 positions match TRBD2. CDR3 protein: CASSYSAGADEQYF. The DNA of the CDR3 is TGTGCCAGCAGTTACTCGGCGGGAGCGGACGAGCAGTACTTC.